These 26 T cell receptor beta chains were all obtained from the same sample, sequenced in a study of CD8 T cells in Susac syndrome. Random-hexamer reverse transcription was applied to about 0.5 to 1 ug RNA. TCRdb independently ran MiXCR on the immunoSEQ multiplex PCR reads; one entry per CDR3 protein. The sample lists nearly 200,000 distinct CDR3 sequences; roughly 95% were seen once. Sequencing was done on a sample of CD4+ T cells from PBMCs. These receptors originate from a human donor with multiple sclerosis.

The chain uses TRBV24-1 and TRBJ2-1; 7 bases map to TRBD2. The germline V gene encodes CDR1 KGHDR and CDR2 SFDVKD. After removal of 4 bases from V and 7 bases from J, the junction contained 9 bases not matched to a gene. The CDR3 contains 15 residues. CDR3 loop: CATSEAAGVWNEQFF. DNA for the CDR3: TGTGCCACCAGTGAGGCGGCGGGAGTGTGGAATGAGCAGTTCTTC.

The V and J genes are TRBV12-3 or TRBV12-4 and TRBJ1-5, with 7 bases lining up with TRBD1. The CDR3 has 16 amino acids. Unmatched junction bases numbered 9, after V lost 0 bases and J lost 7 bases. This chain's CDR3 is CASSLASSYRGQPQHF. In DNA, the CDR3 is TGTGCCAGCAGTTTAGCGAGCTCCTACAGGGGCCAGCCCCAGCATTTT.

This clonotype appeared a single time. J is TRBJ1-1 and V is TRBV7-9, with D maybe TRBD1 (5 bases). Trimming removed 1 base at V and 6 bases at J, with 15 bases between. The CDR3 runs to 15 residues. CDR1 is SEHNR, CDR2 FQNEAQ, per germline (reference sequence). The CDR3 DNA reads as TGTGCCAGCAGCTTAGGACAGTCTATGATCGCTGAAGCTTTCTTT. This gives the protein CASSLGQSMIAEAFF.

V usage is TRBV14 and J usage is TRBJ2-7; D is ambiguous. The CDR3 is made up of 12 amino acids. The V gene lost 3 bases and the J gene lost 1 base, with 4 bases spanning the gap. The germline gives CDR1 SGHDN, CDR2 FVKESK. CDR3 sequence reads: CASSHSSYEQYF. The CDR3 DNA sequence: TGTGCCAGCAGCCATAGTTCCTACGAGCAGTACTTC. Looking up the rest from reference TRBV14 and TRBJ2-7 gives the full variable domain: EAGVTQFPSHSVIEKGQTVTLRCDPISGHDNLYWYRRVMGKEIKFLLHFVKESKQDESGMPNNRFLAERTGGTYSTLKVQPAELEDSGVYFCASSHSSYEQYFGPGTRLTVT.

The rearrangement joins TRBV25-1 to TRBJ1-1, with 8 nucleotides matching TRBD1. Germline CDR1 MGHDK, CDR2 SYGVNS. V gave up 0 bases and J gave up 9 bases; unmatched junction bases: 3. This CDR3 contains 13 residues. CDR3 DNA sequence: TGTGCCAGCAGTGAATATCGACAGGGGAAAGCTTTCTTT. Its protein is CASSEYRQGKAFF.

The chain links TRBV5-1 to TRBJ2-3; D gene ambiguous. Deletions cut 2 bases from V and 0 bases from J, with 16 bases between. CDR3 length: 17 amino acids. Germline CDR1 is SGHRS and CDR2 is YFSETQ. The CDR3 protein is CASSFLYAATSTDTQYF. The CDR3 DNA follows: TGCGCCAGCAGCTTCCTTTATGCGGCCACTAGCACAGATACGCAGTATTTT.

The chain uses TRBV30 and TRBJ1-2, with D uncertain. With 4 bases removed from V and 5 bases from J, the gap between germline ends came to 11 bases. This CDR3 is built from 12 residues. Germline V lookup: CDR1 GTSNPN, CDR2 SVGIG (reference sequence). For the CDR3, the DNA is TGTGCCTGGACCCTAGGCGTATATGGCTACACCTTC. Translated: CAWTLGVYGYTF.

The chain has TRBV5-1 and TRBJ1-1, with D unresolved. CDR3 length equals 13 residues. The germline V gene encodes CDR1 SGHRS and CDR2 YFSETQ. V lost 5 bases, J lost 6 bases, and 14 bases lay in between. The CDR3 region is CASSRISGAEAFF. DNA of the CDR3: TGCGCCAGCAGTAGGATATCCGGGGCTGAAGCTTTCTTT.

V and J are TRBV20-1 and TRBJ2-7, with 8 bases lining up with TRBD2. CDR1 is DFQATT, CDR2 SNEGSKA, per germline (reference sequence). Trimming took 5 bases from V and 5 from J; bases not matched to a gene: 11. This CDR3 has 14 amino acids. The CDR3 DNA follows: TGCAGTGCTTCATTTAGCGGGAAGCCTAACGAGCAGTACTTC. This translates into CSASFSGKPNEQYF.

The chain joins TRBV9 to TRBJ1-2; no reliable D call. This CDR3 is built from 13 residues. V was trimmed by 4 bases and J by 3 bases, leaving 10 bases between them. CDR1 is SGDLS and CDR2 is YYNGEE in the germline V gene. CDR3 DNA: TGTGCCAGCAGCACGCAGGTCTACTATGGCTACACCTTC. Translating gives CASSTQVYYGYTF. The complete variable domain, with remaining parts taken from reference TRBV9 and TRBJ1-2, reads DSGVTQTPKHLITATGQRVTLRCSPRSGDLSVYWYQQSLDQGLQFLIQYYNGEERAKGNILERFSAQQFPDLHSELNLSSLELGDSALYFCASSTQVYYGYTFGSGTRLTVV.

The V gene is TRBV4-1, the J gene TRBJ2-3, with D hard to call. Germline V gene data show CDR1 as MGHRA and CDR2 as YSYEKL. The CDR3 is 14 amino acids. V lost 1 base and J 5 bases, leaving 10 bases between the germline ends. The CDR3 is CASSQAESVDTQYF. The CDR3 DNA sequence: TGCGCCAGCAGCCAAGCTGAATCAGTAGATACGCAGTATTTT.

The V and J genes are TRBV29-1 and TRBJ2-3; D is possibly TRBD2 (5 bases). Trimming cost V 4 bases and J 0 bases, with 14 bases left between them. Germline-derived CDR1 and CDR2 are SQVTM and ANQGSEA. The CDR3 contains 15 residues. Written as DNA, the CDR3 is TGCAGCGTTGGAGTTCGGGGAAGGAGCACAGATACGCAGTATTTT. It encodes CSVGVRGRSTDTQYF.

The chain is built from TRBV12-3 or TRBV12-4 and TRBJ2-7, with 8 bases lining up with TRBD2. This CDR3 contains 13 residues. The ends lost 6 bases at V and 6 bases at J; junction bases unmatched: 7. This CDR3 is CASRGAGVGEQYF. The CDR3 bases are TGTGCCAGCAGGGGAGCGGGAGTAGGCGAGCAGTACTTC.

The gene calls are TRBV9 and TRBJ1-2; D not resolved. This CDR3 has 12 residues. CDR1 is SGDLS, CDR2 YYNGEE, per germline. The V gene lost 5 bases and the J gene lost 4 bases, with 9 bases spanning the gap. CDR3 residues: CASSPSSYGYTF. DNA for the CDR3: TGTGCCAGCAGTCCTAGTAGCTATGGCTACACCTTC.

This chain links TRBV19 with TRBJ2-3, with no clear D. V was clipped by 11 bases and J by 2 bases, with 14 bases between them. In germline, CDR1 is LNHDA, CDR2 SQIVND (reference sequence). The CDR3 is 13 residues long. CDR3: CAGSDGSTDTQYF. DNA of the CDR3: TGTGCCGGTTCGGACGGGTCCACAGATACGCAGTATTTT.

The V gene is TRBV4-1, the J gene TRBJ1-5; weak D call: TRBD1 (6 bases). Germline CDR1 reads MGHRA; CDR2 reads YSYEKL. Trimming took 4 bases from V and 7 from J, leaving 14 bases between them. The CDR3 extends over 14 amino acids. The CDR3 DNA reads TGCGCCAGCAGCCCTGGACAGTCGAGGCAGCCCCAGCATTTT. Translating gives CASSPGQSRQPQHF.

The CDR3 DNA follows: TGTGCCAGCAGCCCGCGGGACGGACAAGAGACCCAGTACTTC. As protein: CASSPRDGQETQYF. The rearrangement uses TRBV11-2 and TRBJ2-5; a weak D match, TRBD2 (6 bases). Trimming took 5 bases from V and 2 from J, leaving 12 bases between them. Per the germline V gene, CDR1 is SGHAT and CDR2 is FQNNGV. CDR3 size: 14 residues.

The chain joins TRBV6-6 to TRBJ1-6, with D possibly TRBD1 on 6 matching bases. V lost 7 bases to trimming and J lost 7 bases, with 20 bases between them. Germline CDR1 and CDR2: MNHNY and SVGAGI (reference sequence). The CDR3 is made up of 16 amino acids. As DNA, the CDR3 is TGTGCCAGCACTTATCCCTCCGGGGGCGACAATTCACCCCTCCACTTT. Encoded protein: CASTYPSGGDNSPLHF.

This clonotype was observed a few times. The CDR3, as DNA: TGCAGCGTTGAACGCGGGTCCAACGAGCAGTACTTC. Its protein is CSVERGSNEQYF. The V gene is TRBV29-1, the J gene TRBJ2-7; tentatively, D is TRBD2 (5 bases). CDR1 is SQVTM and CDR2 is ANQGSEA in the germline V gene. V lost 2 bases, J lost 5 bases, and 10 bases lay in between. CDR3 length: 12 amino acids.

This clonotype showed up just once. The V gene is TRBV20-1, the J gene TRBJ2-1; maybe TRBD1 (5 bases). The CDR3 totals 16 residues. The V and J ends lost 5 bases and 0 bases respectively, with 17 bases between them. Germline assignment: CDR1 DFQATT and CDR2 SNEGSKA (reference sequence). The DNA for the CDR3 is TGCAGTGCTCTCTCAGTGGGGCCCGACTCCTACAATGAGCAGTTCTTC. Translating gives CSALSVGPDSYNEQFF.

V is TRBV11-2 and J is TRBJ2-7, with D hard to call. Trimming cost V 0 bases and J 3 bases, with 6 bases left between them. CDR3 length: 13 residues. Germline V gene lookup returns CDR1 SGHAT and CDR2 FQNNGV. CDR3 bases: TGTGCCAGCAGCTTAGATCGGATCTACGAGCAGTACTTC. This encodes CASSLDRIYEQYF.

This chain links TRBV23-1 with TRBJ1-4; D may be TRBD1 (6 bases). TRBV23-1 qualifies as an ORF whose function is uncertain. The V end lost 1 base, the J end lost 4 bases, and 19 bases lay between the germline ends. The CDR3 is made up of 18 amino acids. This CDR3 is CASSQFQIRTENNEKLFF. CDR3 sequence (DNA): TGCGCCAGCAGTCAATTCCAAATTAGGACAGAGAATAATGAAAAACTGTTTTTT.

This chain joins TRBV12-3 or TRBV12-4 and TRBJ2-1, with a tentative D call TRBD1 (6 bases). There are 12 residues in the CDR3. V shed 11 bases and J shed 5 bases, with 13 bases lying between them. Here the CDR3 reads CAGRRQDNEQFF. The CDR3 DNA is TGTGCCGGAAGGAGACAGGACAATGAGCAGTTCTTC.

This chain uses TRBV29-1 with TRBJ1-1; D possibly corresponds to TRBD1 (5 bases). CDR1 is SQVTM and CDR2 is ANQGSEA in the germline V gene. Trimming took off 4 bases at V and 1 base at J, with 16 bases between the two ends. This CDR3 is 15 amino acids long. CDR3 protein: CSVGSREVENTEAFF. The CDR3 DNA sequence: TGCAGCGTTGGATCCAGGGAGGTTGAGAACACTGAAGCTTTCTTT.

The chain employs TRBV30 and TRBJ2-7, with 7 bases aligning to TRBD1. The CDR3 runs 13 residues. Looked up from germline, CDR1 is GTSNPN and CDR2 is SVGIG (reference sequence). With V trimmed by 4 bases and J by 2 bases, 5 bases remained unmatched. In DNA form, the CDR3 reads TGTGCCTGGAAACCGACAGGGACCTACGAGCAGTACTTC. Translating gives CAWKPTGTYEQYF.

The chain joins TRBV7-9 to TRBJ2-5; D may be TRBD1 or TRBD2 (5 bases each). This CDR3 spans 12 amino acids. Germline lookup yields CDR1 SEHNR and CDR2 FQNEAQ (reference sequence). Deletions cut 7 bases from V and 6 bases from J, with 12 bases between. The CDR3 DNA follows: TGTGCCAGCACCCCAGAGGGGAAGACCCAGTACTTC. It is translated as CASTPEGKTQYF.